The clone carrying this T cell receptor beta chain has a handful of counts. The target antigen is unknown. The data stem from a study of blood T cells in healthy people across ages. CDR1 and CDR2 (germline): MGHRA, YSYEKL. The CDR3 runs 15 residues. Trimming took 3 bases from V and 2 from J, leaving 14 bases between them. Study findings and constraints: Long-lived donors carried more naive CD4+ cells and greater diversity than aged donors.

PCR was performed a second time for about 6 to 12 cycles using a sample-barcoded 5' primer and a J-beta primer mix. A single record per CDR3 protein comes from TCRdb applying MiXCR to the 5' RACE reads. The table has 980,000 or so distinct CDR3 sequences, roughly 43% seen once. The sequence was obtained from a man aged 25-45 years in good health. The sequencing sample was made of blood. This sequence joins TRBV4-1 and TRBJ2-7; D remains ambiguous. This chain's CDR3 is CASSHLFGSTYEQYF. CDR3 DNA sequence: TGCGCCAGCAGCCATCTTTTCGGCAGTACCTACGAGCAGTACTTC.